This entry lists 5 T cell receptor beta chains sequenced from one sample in a study of blood T cell repertoires in COVID-19. The assay was immunoSEQ multiplex PCR, and TCRdb's table has in-frame clones only and misses some. The profile shows some 270,000 clones, 75% to 90% of them singletons. The sample consisted of PBMCs or T cells enriched from blood (not recorded which). Source of these receptors: a woman in her thirties or forties who had recovered from COVID-19.

This chain uses TRBV9 with TRBJ2-1; D ambiguous. The CDR3 has 12 residues. Trimming pared 4 bases from V and 6 bases from J, leaving 8 bases between. Germline V gene sequence: CDR1 SGDLS, CDR2 YYNGEE. The chain's CDR3 is CASSPHGNEQFF. The CDR3 nucleotides are TGTGCCAGCAGCCCCCACGGCAATGAGCAGTTCTTC.

The chain couples TRBV5-1 to TRBJ1-3; unclear D gene. Deletions cut 4 bases from V and 0 bases from J, with 11 bases between. CDR3 length equals 15 residues. Germline CDR1 reads SGHRS; CDR2 reads YFSETQ. The CDR3 region is CASSLAASSGNTIYF. In DNA form, the CDR3 reads TGCGCCAGCAGCCTGGCAGCGAGCTCTGGAAACACCATATATTTT.

The chain couples TRBV11-2 to TRBJ1-1, with a tentative D call TRBD1 (6 bases). Per germline, CDR1 SGHAT and CDR2 FQNNGV. Trimming took off 0 bases at V and 3 bases at J, with 8 bases between the two ends. This CDR3 comprises 14 residues. The CDR3 nucleotides are TGTGCCAGCAGCTTAGACGGACAGTACACTGAAGCTTTCTTT. The encoded protein is CASSLDGQYTEAFF.

This clone was counted once. The chain is built from TRBV19 and TRBJ1-5; unclear D gene. Trimming pared 3 bases from V and 1 base from J, leaving 13 bases between. This CDR3 comprises 16 residues. Per germline, CDR1 LNHDA and CDR2 SQIVND (reference sequence). Written as DNA, the CDR3 is TGTGCCAGTAGTATTGGCAGGAAAAGGAGCAATCAGCCCCAGCATTTT. It translates to CASSIGRKRSNQPQHF.

This clone was observed a single time. The CDR3, as DNA: TGTGCCAGCAGTAGGTCGGGTTATAATTCACCCCTCCACTTT. Residues: CASSRSGYNSPLHF. The V and J genes are TRBV28 and TRBJ1-6; D is unclear. The CDR3 runs 14 residues. Per the germline V gene, CDR1 is MDHEN and CDR2 is SYDVKM. V was clipped by 5 bases and J by 4 bases, with 9 bases between them.